Listed below are T cell receptor beta chains from one sample, sequenced in a study of T cell changes during pregnancy in multiple sclerosis. Sequencing used immunoSEQ multiplex PCR; TCRdb keeps in-frame clones, though not all of them. The sample yields about 88,000 clones, under 95% seen once. This sample comprised peripheral blood, obtained in the first trimester of pregnancy. The receptors derive from a female donor with multiple sclerosis, enrolled in a pregnancy study. Both conserved end residues are part of each CDR3. D genes are given only for firm matches. Clone sizes are given selectively: once, few, many, or a class where the clone is expanded.

j_call d_call clone_size v_call cdr3_nt cdr3_aa
TRBJ1-1 TRBD1 once TRBV9 TGTGCCAGCAGCCCAACAGGGGGAACGGACGCTGAAGCTTTCTTT CASSPTGGTDAEAFF
TRBJ2-2 - - TRBV7-2 TGTGCCAGCAGCTTAGACGCAGGGGCTGGGGAGCTGTTTTTT CASSLDAGAGELFF
TRBJ2-2 - - TRBV13 TGTGCCAGCAGCTTAGTGAGAGGTACAGCACGGGGCACCGGGGAGCTGTTTTTT CASSLVRGTARGTGELFF
TRBJ2-3 - - TRBV5-1 TGCGCCAGCAGCCGATGGACTAACCAAGATACGCAGTATTTT CASSRWTNQDTQYF
TRBJ2-3 TRBD2 - TRBV10-3 TGTGCCACGAGGACTAGCGGGAGGTCAGATACGCAGTATTTT CATRTSGRSDTQYF
TRBJ2-1 TRBD2 - TRBV6-1 TGCCGAAGTAGCGGGAGACGCTACAATGAGCAGTTCTTC CRSSGRRYNEQFF
TRBJ2-5 TRBD1 - TRBV4-1 TGCGCCAGCAGCCAAGGGTTCTTAGGGGGCGGGGAGACCCAGTACTTC CASSQGFLGGGETQYF
TRBJ1-3 TRBD1 - TRBV30 TGTGCCTGGAGTGTTAAGGACAGGGGAATGATGAGCTCTGGAAACACCATATATTTT CAWSVKDRGMMSSGNTIYF
TRBJ2-7 TRBD2 - TRBV27 TGTGCCAGCAGTTTATTAGGATTCGGGGGGGGTAGTGGCGAGCAGTACTTC CASSLLGFGGGSGEQYF
TRBJ1-1 TRBD1 - TRBV6-5 TGTGCCAGCAGTTACAGACAGGGTGGCACTGAAGCTTTCTTT CASSYRQGGTEAFF
TRBJ2-2 - - TRBV7-9 TGTGCCAGCAGCTTATTTGCGGGATCGAACACCGGGGAGCTGTTTTTT CASSLFAGSNTGELFF
TRBJ1-2 - - TRBV29-1 TGCAGCGTCCGAGGCGGAAGGGGCGGTCAATCCGGCTACACCTTC CSVRGGRGGQSGYTF
TRBJ2-1 - - TRBV28 TGTGCCAGCAGTTCCCTAAGGACTCGCGCCTACAATGAGCAGTTCTTC CASSSLRTRAYNEQFF
TRBJ2-2 TRBD1 once TRBV5-1 TGCGCCAGCACCCCACGCCCGGGACAGGGAACCGGGGAGCTGTTTTTT CASTPRPGQGTGELFF
TRBJ2-1 TRBD2 once TRBV9 TGTGCCAGCAGCGGGGGACTAGCGGGTTCCTACAATGAGCAGTTCTTC CASSGGLAGSYNEQFF
TRBJ2-7 TRBD1 - TRBV7-9 TGTGCCAGCAGCTTTACAGGGGTCTACGAGCAGTACTTC CASSFTGVYEQYF
TRBJ2-1 - - TRBV20-1 TGCAGTGCTCGGGTATACAATGAGCAGTTCTTC CSARVYNEQFF
TRBJ2-7 - - TRBV5-1 TGCGCCAGCAGGTCAGCCTACGAGCAGTACTTC CASRSAYEQYF
TRBJ1-2 - - TRBV30 TGTGCCTGCCTACTTACCACAGGGAACTATGGCTACACCTTC CACLLTTGNYGYTF
TRBJ1-6 - - TRBV4-2 TGTGCCAGCAGCCAAGATAATCGGGGTAATTCACCCCTCCACTTT CASSQDNRGNSPLHF
TRBJ2-1 TRBD1 - TRBV30 TGTGCCTGGAGTGTACCCGGGACAGGGGTGTACAATGAGCAGTTCTTC CAWSVPGTGVYNEQFF
TRBJ1-5 - - TRBV19 TGTGCCAGTAAGGGGGAGGGTCAGCCCCAGCATTTT CASKGEGQPQHF